This T cell receptor (beta chain) was identified in a study of CDR3 diversity in severe acne. A single record per CDR3 protein comes from TCRdb applying MiXCR to the PCR reads. This sample carries more than 85,000 distinct CDR3 sequences, approximately 49% of them seen once, and the ten largest clones take more than 9%. Germline V CDR1 and CDR2: DFQATT, SNEGSKA (reference sequence). The CDR3 spans 23 amino acids, including both terminal residues. With respect to this clonotype: No DNA is shown, since the ends of the CDR3 on it are uncertain; the CDR3 is the one TCRdb lists.

Sequenced material: blood. This TCR was recovered from a male donor with severe acne vulgaris. V gene TRBV20-1 combines with J gene TRBJ2-3; no DNA check was done on the table's D call, TRBD1. This CDR3 reads CSARGAIEGGGYTFGSGTDTQYF.